Each of the 8 T cell receptor beta chains below was sequenced from the same sample in a study of persistence of HIV-infected CD4 T cells. Sequencing used immunoSEQ version 4 in survey mode. Some clones are missing from TCRdb's copy, which holds only in-frame ones; the method was immunoSEQ multiplex PCR. The table has about 40,000 clones, 78% seen once. Antigens of these TCRs are unknown. The stimulus was an HIV-1 Gag 15-mer peptide pool, approximately 0.93 ug/peptide/mL. CD40L/CD69 double-negative CD45RO-high memory CD4+ T cells were collected. Sequences were derived from CD4+ T cells sorted from PBMCs after roughly 18-hour stimulation, sampled from a patient who received antiretroviral therapy. These receptors were taken from an adult man with HIV who was CMV-seropositive.

This clone was detected only a few times. The genes are TRBV27 and TRBJ1-2; 7 bases align to TRBD1. Germline CDR1 reads MNHEY; CDR2 reads SMNVEV (reference sequence). The ends lost 5 bases at V and 8 bases at J; junction bases unmatched: 11. This CDR3 region has 14 residues. The CDR3 spells CASSPGSTGTGYTF. CDR3 in DNA: TGTGCCAGCAGTCCAGGCTCGACAGGGACCGGCTACACCTTC.

The genes are TRBV6-5 and TRBJ1-1, with 7 nucleotides matching TRBD1. Trimming at V came to 10 bases and at J to 1 base, leaving 6 bases not matched to a gene. Germline CDR1 reads MNHEY; CDR2 reads SVGAGI. The CDR3 runs to 13 residues. The CDR3 reads CATFQGGNTEAFF. The DNA for the CDR3 is TGTGCCACCTTTCAGGGGGGGAACACTGAAGCTTTCTTT.

The chain employs TRBV5-6 and TRBJ1-2; D unclear. Deletions cut 5 bases from V and 3 bases from J, with 11 bases between. The CDR3 is 13 residues long. Germline CDR1 and CDR2: SGHDT and YYEEEE. CDR3 nucleotide sequence: TGTGCCAGCAGTCTGTCTACTTACTATGGCTACACCTTC. Translation: CASSLSTYYGYTF.

The V and J genes are TRBV19 and TRBJ1-1; the D gene is possibly TRBD1 (6 bases). Trimming stripped 8 bases from V and 0 bases from J, with 10 bases between. The CDR3 sequence is 13 residues long. Germline V gene lookup returns CDR1 LNHDA and CDR2 SQIVND (reference sequence). DNA for the CDR3: TGTGCCAGTGTCAGGGGCATGAACACTGAAGCTTTCTTT. Its translation: CASVRGMNTEAFF.

The V and J genes are TRBV30 and TRBJ2-2, with TRBD1 matching over 7 bases. Germline CDR1 GTSNPN, CDR2 SVGIG (reference sequence). The CDR3 has 13 amino acids. V lost 4 bases to trimming and J lost 5 bases; unmatched junction nucleotides: 4. The CDR3 loop is CAWKGAATGELFF. The CDR3 DNA reads TGTGCCTGGAAGGGGGCCGCAACCGGGGAGCTGTTTTTT.

The rearrangement uses TRBV30 and TRBJ1-5; D may be TRBD1 (5 bases). Germline loops: CDR1 GTSNPN, CDR2 SVGIG (reference sequence). The germline V and J ends were trimmed by 0 bases and 6 bases, with 15 bases remaining between them. The CDR3 runs 15 residues. CDR3 DNA: TGTGCCTGGAGTGTAAGGCGGGTTGGGGGTCAGCCCCAGCATTTT. It yields the protein CAWSVRRVGGQPQHF.

The genes are TRBV2 and TRBJ1-1; D call uncertain. Trimming shortened V by 9 bases and J by 11 bases, and 19 bases separated the two germline ends. Germline V lookup: CDR1 SNHLY, CDR2 FYNNEI. The CDR3 extends over 12 amino acids. CDR3: CARKRLPVGAFF. In nucleotides, the CDR3 is TGTGCCAGGAAGAGGCTTCCGGTGGGGGCTTTCTTT.

The chain carries TRBV10-3 and TRBJ2-6; D is ambiguous. V was trimmed by 2 bases and J by 1 base, leaving 9 bases between them. The germline V gene has CDR1 ENHRY and CDR2 SYGVKD. The CDR3 is made up of 16 amino acids. As DNA, the CDR3 is TGTGCCATCAGTGAGGGAATTCCGTCTGGGGCCAACGTCCTGACTTTC. As protein: CAISEGIPSGANVLTF.